This passage covers 25 T cell receptor beta chains from one sample sequenced in a study of T-cell reconstitution after alpha-beta-depleted transplantation in children. As it was prepared, the TCRbeta library received unique molecular identifiers. MiXCR, run by TCRdb on the PCR reads, gives a single entry per CDR3 protein. Of roughly 500,000 distinct CDR3 sequences listed, around a third were seen once; the top ten hold 2% to 2.5%. Source: PBMCs from the stem cell graft donor, taken from the stem cell graft. The receptors come from a human donor who donated a stem cell graft to a child with aplastic anemia.

This chain uses TRBV27 with TRBJ2-3; D is uncertain. This CDR3 has 12 amino acids. The ends were cut back, 5 bases at V and 8 bases at J, with 11 bases in the middle. The V gene's germline CDR1 is MNHEY and CDR2 SMNVEV (reference sequence). DNA of the CDR3: TGTGCCAGCAGTCCCAGCCCAAGTACGCAGTATTTT. It codes for CASSPSPSTQYF.

V usage is TRBV11-2 and J usage is TRBJ2-5, with D unresolved. This CDR3 is 16 amino acids long. Germline CDR1 SGHAT, CDR2 FQNNGV. V was cut by 0 bases and J by 10 bases, with 21 bases left in between. The DNA of the CDR3 is TGTGCCAGCAGCTTAGAAGCTCAGGTTTTGACCGGCGACCAGTACTTC. Protein: CASSLEAQVLTGDQYF.

This rearrangement joins TRBV6-5 to TRBJ1-2; D may be TRBD1 (6 bases). Per the germline V gene, CDR1 is MNHEY and CDR2 is SVGAGI. CDR3 length equals 14 residues. With 1 base removed from V and 4 bases from J, the gap between germline ends came to 10 bases. CDR3 nucleotides: TGTGCCAGCAGTTACTGGGACAAATCCTATGGCTACACCTTC. Amino acids: CASSYWDKSYGYTF.

The CDR3, as DNA: TGTGCCAGCAGCTCGGGAAAAGGAGGGAATGCCAAAAACATTCAGTACTTC. Amino acid sequence: CASSSGKGGNAKNIQYF. J is TRBJ2-4 and V is TRBV7-6, with D tentatively TRBD2 (6 bases). The CDR3 has 17 residues. CDR1 is SGHVS, CDR2 FNYEAQ, per germline. V was pared by 4 bases and J by 1 base, with 17 bases between.

DNA of the CDR3: TGTGCCAGCAGACGCGACGGGACTCTTAACACCGGGGAGCTGTTTTTT. Translation: CASRRDGTLNTGELFF. V and J are TRBV5-8 and TRBJ2-2, with a weak D call TRBD2 (6 bases). Germline CDR1 SGHTS, CDR2 YDEGEE. Trimming stripped 5 bases from V and 2 bases from J, with 16 bases between. The CDR3 is 16 amino acids.

This clonotype has a handful of counts. The V and J genes are TRBV6-4 and TRBJ2-1; possible D gene TRBD2, 6 bases. With 0 bases removed from V and 7 bases from J, the gap between germline ends came to 16 bases. Germline CDR1 is MRHNA and CDR2 is SNTAGT. The CDR3 runs to 16 residues. This chain's CDR3 is CASSDSGTGEGNEQFF. CDR3 DNA sequence: TGTGCCAGCAGTGACTCGGGTACGGGAGAGGGGAATGAGCAGTTCTTC.

The gene calls are TRBV12-3 or TRBV12-4 and TRBJ2-1, with 11 bases aligning to TRBD2. V shed 1 base and J 10 bases; nucleotides not matched to a gene: 3. The CDR3 runs 14 residues. The CDR3 spells CASSLETSGSEQFF. The DNA of the CDR3 is TGTGCCAGCAGTTTAGAAACTAGCGGGAGCGAGCAGTTCTTC.

The chain combines TRBV3-1 with TRBJ1-1; D is undetermined. From germline, CDR1 is LGHDT and CDR2 YNNKEL (reference sequence). The CDR3 spans 14 residues. V lost 2 bases and J lost 5, with 12 bases in between. The CDR3 protein is CASSQTPAMTEAFF. In DNA, the CDR3 is TGTGCCAGCAGCCAAACCCCTGCGATGACTGAAGCTTTCTTT.

This clonotype was recorded a few times. The chain joins TRBV6-1 to TRBJ2-7, with 8 bases aligning to TRBD2. This CDR3 spans 15 amino acids. V trimming: 7 bases; J trimming: 2 bases; junction bases outside the gene matches: 10. Germline lookup yields CDR1 MNHNS and CDR2 SASEGT. The CDR3 DNA follows: TGTGCCAGCACCTCCGGGGCGGGGGGAACCTACGAGCAGTACTTC. It encodes CASTSGAGGTYEQYF.

This chain links TRBV12-3 or TRBV12-4 with TRBJ1-5, with D uncertain. Trimming took 1 base from V and 10 from J, leaving 8 bases between them. CDR3 length equals 12 residues. The CDR3 protein is CASSLDPGPQHF. DNA of the CDR3: TGTGCCAGCAGTTTAGATCCGGGCCCCCAGCATTTT.

In this sample, this clonotype turned up once. The V gene is TRBV9, the J gene TRBJ1-1; TRBD1 agrees at 7 bases. The length of the CDR3 is 15 residues. The trim removed 4 bases at V and 4 bases at J, leaving 10 bases unmatched. Looked up from germline, CDR1 is SGDLS and CDR2 is YYNGEE. The DNA of the CDR3 is TGTGCCAGCAGCCCCCAGGGGGGGGGGCGCACTGAAGCTTTCTTT. Protein sequence: CASSPQGGGRTEAFF. The full variable domain, its missing parts supplied by reference TRBV9 and TRBJ1-1, is DSGVTQTPKHLITATGQRVTLRCSPRSGDLSVYWYQQSLDQGLQFLIQYYNGEERAKGNILERFSAQQFPDLHSELNLSSLELGDSALYFCASSPQGGGRTEAFFGQGTRLTVV.

This clonotype has a handful of counts. The genes are TRBV9 and TRBJ2-7, with D possibly matching TRBD1 (6 bases). Germline V lookup: CDR1 SGDLS, CDR2 YYNGEE. Trimming removed 0 bases from V and 3 bases from J, with 13 bases in between. This CDR3 contains 15 residues. Written as DNA, the CDR3 is TGTGCCAGCAGCGTAGCAGGGGACACGGGCTACGAGCAGTACTTC. Translated, it gives CASSVAGDTGYEQYF.

The chain recombines TRBV6-1 with TRBJ2-1; D may be TRBD2 (5 bases). V dropped 1 base and J dropped 9 bases, with 16 bases sitting between them. The CDR3 length is 15 residues. Germline assignment: CDR1 MNHNS and CDR2 SASEGT. This chain's CDR3 is CASSEVTRRTGEQFF. CDR3 coding DNA: TGTGCCAGCAGTGAAGTTACTAGGCGGACGGGTGAGCAGTTCTTC.

The rearrangement joins TRBV6-2 or TRBV6-3 to TRBJ2-3; the match to TRBD2 covers 11 bases. The CDR3 is 16 residues long. Germline CDR1 MNHEY, CDR2 SVGEGT. Trimming removed 3 bases from V and 5 bases from J; junction bases left unmatched: 7. In nucleotides, the CDR3 is TGTGCCAGCAGTTATTTAGCGGGAGGGCCGGTAGATACGCAGTATTTT. Translation: CASSYLAGGPVDTQYF.

This clonotype was detected once. The genes are TRBV12-3 or TRBV12-4 and TRBJ2-7, with 11 bases matching TRBD2. The V segment lost 6 bases and the J segment 4 bases; nucleotides outside the gene matches: 8. The CDR3 length is 15 residues. The CDR3 region is CASSRLAGTPYEQYF. CDR3 nucleotides: TGTGCCAGCAGCCGACTAGCGGGGACCCCTTACGAGCAGTACTTC.

The chain recombines TRBV29-1 with TRBJ2-7; 8 nucleotides agree with TRBD1. Germline trimming cut 0 bases from V and 0 bases from J; bases unmatched to any gene: 7. The CDR3 is 16 amino acids. Looked up from germline, CDR1 is SQVTM and CDR2 is ANQGSEA. The CDR3 DNA reads TGCAGCGTTGAAGATCCCCGGGACAGGAGCTCCTACGAGCAGTACTTC. This encodes CSVEDPRDRSSYEQYF.

The chain links TRBV5-4 to TRBJ2-5; 10 bases line up with TRBD1. V shed 2 bases and J 5 bases; nucleotides not matched to a gene: 9. This CDR3 spans 16 amino acids. CDR1 and CDR2 (germline): SGHNT, YYREEE (reference sequence). The CDR3 nucleotides are TGTGCCAGCAGCTTTTGGACAGGGGGGCCGGGGGAGACCCAGTACTTC. Its translation: CASSFWTGGPGETQYF.

This clonotype was seen more than once but under ten times. This chain uses TRBV30 with TRBJ2-7; weak D call: TRBD2 (6 bases). This CDR3 contains 11 residues. The germline gives CDR1 GTSNPN, CDR2 SVGIG (reference sequence). The V end lost 5 bases, the J end lost 2 bases, and 7 bases lay between the germline ends. This chain's CDR3 is CAWGRTYEQYF. Here the CDR3 DNA reads TGTGCCTGGGGGAGGACCTACGAGCAGTACTTC. The full variable domain, rest sourced from reference TRBV30 and TRBJ2-7, is SQTIHQWPATLVQPVGSPLSLECTVEGTSNPNLYWYRQAAGRGLQLLFYSVGIGQISSEVPQNLSASRPQDRQFILSSKKLLLSDSGFYLCAWGRTYEQYFGPGTRLTVT.

V gene TRBV20-1 combines with J gene TRBJ2-5; TRBD1 matches at 10 bases. This CDR3 region has 14 residues. Trimming cost V 4 bases and J 4 bases; bases outside gene matches: 6. Germline V lookup: CDR1 DFQATT, CDR2 SNEGSKA (reference sequence). CDR3 bases: TGCAGTGCTACAGGGGGACAGGGGTCAGAGACCCAGTACTTC. It is translated as CSATGGQGSETQYF.

The V and J genes are TRBV12-3 or TRBV12-4 and TRBJ1-1; unclear D gene. This CDR3 is built from 14 residues. The V and J ends lost 6 bases and 1 base respectively, with 12 bases between them. CDR3 loop: CASSSRPGNTEAFF. For the CDR3, the DNA is TGTGCCAGCAGCTCTCGCCCCGGGAACACTGAAGCTTTCTTT.

The table lists this clonotype with a count of one. In DNA form, the CDR3 reads TGTGCCAGCCATTCAACGGTAGAGAGCATTAGCAATCAGCCCCAGCATTTT. Translation: CASHSTVESISNQPQHF. The chain joins TRBV28 to TRBJ1-5, with unresolved D. The V gene lost 8 bases and the J gene lost 0 bases, with 20 bases spanning the gap. This CDR3 has 17 amino acids. Germline CDR1 reads MDHEN; CDR2 reads SYDVKM.

The gene calls are TRBV28 and TRBJ2-1; D uncertain. In germline, CDR1 is MDHEN, CDR2 SYDVKM. V was pared by 3 bases and J by 0 bases, with 6 bases between. This CDR3 contains 14 residues. Written as DNA, the CDR3 is TGTGCCAGCAGTTTTAGGGCCTCCTACAATGAGCAGTTCTTC. It codes for CASSFRASYNEQFF.

This sequence joins TRBV27 and TRBJ1-1, with D possibly TRBD1 on 6 matching bases. Trimming left V 2 bases short and J 5 bases short, with 15 bases between. The CDR3 length is 15 residues. CDR1 is MNHEY and CDR2 is SMNVEV in the germline V gene (reference sequence). The CDR3 bases are TGTGCCAGCAGTTTAGGAGTTTTAGGGGGAACTGAAGCTTTCTTT. This translates into CASSLGVLGGTEAFF.

V gene TRBV27 combines with J gene TRBJ1-5; 7 bases agree with TRBD1. CDR1 MNHEY and CDR2 SMNVEV come from the germline V gene (reference sequence). The CDR3 extends over 16 amino acids. Unmatched junction bases numbered 13, after V lost 7 bases and J lost 4 bases. This CDR3 reads CASNTRMGQPNQPQHF. The CDR3 DNA sequence: TGTGCCAGCAATACCCGCATGGGACAGCCGAATCAGCCCCAGCATTTT.

To note about this clonotype: One junction end does not reproduce the germline sequence, and a read error may be involved. The genes are TRBV10-3 and TRBJ2-3; D possibly corresponds to TRBD1 (5 bases). Germline V gives CDR1 ENHRY, CDR2 SYGVKD. The CDR3 consists of 13 residues. CDR3 nucleotide sequence: TGTGCCATCAAAGAAGACAGCACAGATATGCAGTATTTT. It is translated as CAIKEDSTDMQYF.